This record covers a single TCR beta chain. The source of the sample is a study of cytomegalovirus exposure and HLA in healthy donors. Trimming took off 2 bases at V and 2 bases at J, with 8 bases between the two ends. The CDR3 contains 14 residues. Germline V gene lookup returns CDR1 SGHTS and CDR2 YDEGEE. The PCR made use of 60 Vbeta and 13 Jbeta primers. Assay used: immunoSEQ multiplex PCR; TCRdb lists only in-frame clones, some missing. The sample carries 110,000 to 150,000 clones, 73% recorded once. Specimen: PBMCs. The rearrangement joins TRBV5-8 to TRBJ2-1, with D possibly being TRBD2 (5 bases). This sequence was found in a woman between 35 and 50 years old in good health and CMV-seronegative. CDR3 region: CASSLSGTYNEQFF. CDR3 sequence (DNA): TGTGCCAGCAGCTTATCGGGGACCTACAATGAGCAGTTCTTC.